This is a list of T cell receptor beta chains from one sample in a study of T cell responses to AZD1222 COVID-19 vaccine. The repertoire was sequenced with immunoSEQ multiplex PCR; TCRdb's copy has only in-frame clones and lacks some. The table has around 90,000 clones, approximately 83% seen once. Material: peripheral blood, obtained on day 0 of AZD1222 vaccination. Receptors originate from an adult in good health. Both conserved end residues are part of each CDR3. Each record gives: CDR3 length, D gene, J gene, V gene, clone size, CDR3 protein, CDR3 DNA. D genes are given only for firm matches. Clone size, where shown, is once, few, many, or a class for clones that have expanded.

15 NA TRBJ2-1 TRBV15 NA CATSRVRFSYNEQFF TGTGCCACCAGCAGAGTCAGGTTTTCCTACAATGAGCAGTTCTTC
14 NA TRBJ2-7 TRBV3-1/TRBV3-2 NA CASSQRTTPYEQYF TGTGCCAGCAGCCAGAGGACTACACCCTACGAGCAGTACTTC
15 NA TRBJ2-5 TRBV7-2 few CASSPQQDPGETQYF TGTGCCAGCAGCCCCCAACAGGACCCAGGAGAGACCCAGTACTTC
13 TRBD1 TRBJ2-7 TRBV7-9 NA CASQGQRPYEQYF TGTGCCAGCCAGGGACAGCGCCCCTACGAGCAGTACTTC
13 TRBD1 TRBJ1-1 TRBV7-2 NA CASSNTGVYEAFF TGTGCCAGCAGCAATACAGGGGTCTATGAAGCTTTCTTT
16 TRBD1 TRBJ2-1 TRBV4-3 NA CASSQRSGTGHNEQFF TGCGCCAGCAGCCAGAGATCCGGGACAGGGCACAATGAGCAGTTCTTC
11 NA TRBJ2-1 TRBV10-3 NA CAIGDVGEQFF TGTGCCATAGGGGACGTCGGTGAGCAGTTCTTC
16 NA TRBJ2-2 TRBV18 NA CASSPLSGVDTGELFF TGTGCCAGCTCACCACTTTCAGGGGTGGACACCGGGGAGCTGTTTTTT
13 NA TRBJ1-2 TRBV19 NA CASSPAGGVGYTF TGTGCCAGTAGTCCCGCCGGGGGGGTTGGCTACACCTTC
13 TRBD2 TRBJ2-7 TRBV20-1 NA CSASPSGSYEQYF TGCAGTGCTAGTCCTAGCGGATCGTACGAGCAGTACTTC
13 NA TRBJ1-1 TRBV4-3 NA CASSQGGNTEAFF TGCGCCAGCAGCCAAGGGGGGAACACTGAAGCTTTCTTT
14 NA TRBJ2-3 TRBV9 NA CASSVALARDTQYF TGTGCCAGCAGCGTAGCATTGGCGAGAGATACGCAGTATTTT
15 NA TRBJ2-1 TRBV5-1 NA CASSRPTGNANEQFF TGCGCCAGCAGCAGACCCACAGGGAATGCCAATGAGCAGTTCTTC
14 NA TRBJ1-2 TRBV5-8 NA CASSFVGPNYGYTF TGTGCCAGCAGCTTTGTAGGGCCAAACTATGGCTACACCTTC
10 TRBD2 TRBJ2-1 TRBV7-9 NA CAGGYNEQFF TGTGCGGGGGGGTACAATGAGCAGTTCTTC
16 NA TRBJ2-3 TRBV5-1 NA CASSLLGTSVADTQYF TGCGCCAGCAGCTTGTTAGGGACTTCAGTCGCAGATACGCAGTATTTT
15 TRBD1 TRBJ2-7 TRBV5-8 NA CASSLGGTGGSEQYF TGTGCCAGCAGCTTGGGAGGGACAGGGGGCAGCGAGCAGTACTTC